The clone carrying this TCR beta chain appeared a few times. TCRdb keeps only in-frame clones here, not all; method: immunoSEQ multiplex PCR. Seen here are some 100,000 clones, roughly four fifths observed once, and the top ten hold more than 5.5%. The V end lost 6 bases, the J end lost 9 bases, and 15 bases lay between the germline ends. Germline V gene sequence: CDR1 MDHEN, CDR2 SYDVKM. The CDR3 contains 14 residues. The sample is drawn from a study of blood T cell repertoires in COVID-19. At the level of the study: Acute and convalescent COVID-19 samples came from the United States, Italy and Spain.

The rearrangement links TRBV28 to TRBJ1-6; no reliable D call. The specimen was peripheral blood. The TCR was taken from a man in his forties or fifties with active or convalescent COVID-19. The CDR3 DNA follows: TGTGCCAGCAGAATCGTGAACAGCGGTTCACCCCTCCACTTT. The encoded protein is CASRIVNSGSPLHF. Drawing the rest from reference TRBV28 and TRBJ1-6, the complete variable domain is DVKVTQSSRYLVKRTGEKVFLECVQDMDHENMFWYRQDPGLGLRLIYFSYDVKMKEKGDIPEGYSVSREKKERFSLILESASTNQTSMYLCASRIVNSGSPLHFGNGTRLTVT.